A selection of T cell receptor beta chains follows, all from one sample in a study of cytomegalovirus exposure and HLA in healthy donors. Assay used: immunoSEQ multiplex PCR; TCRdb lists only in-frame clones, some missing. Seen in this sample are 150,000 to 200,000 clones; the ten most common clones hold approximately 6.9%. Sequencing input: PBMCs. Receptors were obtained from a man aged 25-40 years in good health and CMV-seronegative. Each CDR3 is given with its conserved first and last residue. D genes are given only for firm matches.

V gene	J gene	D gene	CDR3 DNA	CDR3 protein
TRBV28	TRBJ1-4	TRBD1	TGTGCCAGCAGCCCGGGACAGGGTGAAAAACTGTTTTTT	CASSPGQGEKLFF
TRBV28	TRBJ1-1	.	TGTGCCAGCACCCTCCCGCAGGATACTGAAGCTTTCTTT	CASTLPQDTEAFF
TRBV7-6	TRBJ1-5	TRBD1	TGTGCCAGCAGCCCGACTCAGGGGGCGGTTCAGCCCCAGCATTTT	CASSPTQGAVQPQHF
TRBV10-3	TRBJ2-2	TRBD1	TGTGCCATCAGGAAGGACAGGGTGAACACCGGGGAGCTGTTTTTT	CAIRKDRVNTGELFF
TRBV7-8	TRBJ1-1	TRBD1	TGTGCCAGCAGCTTAGGGCAGGGGGCGTCAAACACTGAAGCTTTCTTT	CASSLGQGASNTEAFF
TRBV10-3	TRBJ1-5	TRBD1	TGTGCCATCAGTTCGGGACAGGGAAGCAATCAGCCCCAGCATTTT	CAISSGQGSNQPQHF
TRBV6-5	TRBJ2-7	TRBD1	TGTGCCAGCAGTCTCGGGACAGGGCTCTCCTACGAGCAGTACTTC	CASSLGTGLSYEQYF
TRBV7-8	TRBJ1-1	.	TGTGCCAGCAGCCTTCGAGTGAGTGGGAGCACTGAAGCTTTCTTT	CASSLRVSGSTEAFF
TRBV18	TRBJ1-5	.	TGTGCCAGCTCACCGACTGGAGGGAGCAATCAGCCCCAGCATTTT	CASSPTGGSNQPQHF
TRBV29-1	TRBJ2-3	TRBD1	TGCAGCGTGAGACAGGGAACTCCCACAGATACGCAGTATTTT	CSVRQGTPTDTQYF
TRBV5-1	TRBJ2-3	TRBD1	TGCGCCAGCAGCTCCGGACAGGGAGGCCCAGATACGCAGTATTTT	CASSSGQGGPDTQYF
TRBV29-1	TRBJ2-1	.	TGCAGCGTTGACGGTTACAATGAGCAGTTCTTC	CSVDGYNEQFF
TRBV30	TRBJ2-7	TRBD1	TGTGCCTGGAGTGGTGTAGACAGGGGGGGCGGATACGAGCAGTACTTC	CAWSGVDRGGGYEQYF
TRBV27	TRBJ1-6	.	TGTGCCAGCAGTTTAGGCACAGGGCATAATTCACCCCTCCACTTT	CASSLGTGHNSPLHF
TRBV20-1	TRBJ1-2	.	TGCAGTGCTCGGACAGTCTATGGCTACACCTTC	CSARTVYGYTF
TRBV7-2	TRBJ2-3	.	TGTGCCAGCAGCTTATGGACTTACCTCACAGATACGCAGTATTTT	CASSLWTYLTDTQYF
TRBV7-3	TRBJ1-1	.	TGTGCCAGCAGCTTAATGGCCCAGAACACTGAAGCTTTCTTT	CASSLMAQNTEAFF
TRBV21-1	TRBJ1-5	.	TGTGCCAGCAACCGCGGGGCCCAGGTCAATCAGCCCCAGCATTTT	CASNRGAQVNQPQHF
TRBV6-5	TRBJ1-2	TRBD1	TGTGCCAGCAGTCCCCACACAGGGGCAGGCTATGGCTACACCTTC	CASSPHTGAGYGYTF
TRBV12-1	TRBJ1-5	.	TGTGCCAGCAGCTTAGAACAGGGTAGCAATCAGCCCCAGCATTTT	CASSLEQGSNQPQHF
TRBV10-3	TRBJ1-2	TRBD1	TGTGCCATCAGACTCGAGGAGGACAGGGTAGGGAAGGCCTATGGCTACACCTTC	CAIRLEEDRVGKAYGYTF
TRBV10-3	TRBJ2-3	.	TGTGCCATCAGTGAGCAGGGTACAGATACGCAGTATTTT	CAISEQGTDTQYF